These T cell receptor beta chains were read from a single sample in a study of T cells after yellow fever vaccination. MiXCR, run by TCRdb on the 5' RACE reads, gives a single entry per CDR3 protein. This table has a few hundred thousand distinct CDR3 sequences, about 12% appearing once. Sequenced material: CD4+ T cells sorted from PBMCs, taken 15 days after the yellow fever booster vaccination. Receptors were obtained from a man between 18 and 29 years old who received the YFV17D yellow fever vaccine. The CDR3 runs from the conserved cysteine through the conserved F or W. Fields, in order: D gene, V gene, J gene, clone size, CDR3 DNA, CDR3 protein. A D gene is named only where the DNA matches it firmly. For some rows the clone size is stated as once, few or many, or as a class when expanded; others skip it.

d_gene: -; v_gene: TRBV15; j_gene: TRBJ1-2; abundance: few; CDR3nt: TGTGCCACCAGCAGAGATCAGGGGCCCGGCGGCTACACCTTC; CDR3aa: CATSRDQGPGGYTF
d_gene: -; v_gene: TRBV10-3; j_gene: TRBJ2-3; abundance: few; CDR3nt: TGTGCCATCAGTGTAACGGTCATGGATACGCAGTATTTT; CDR3aa: CAISVTVMDTQYF
d_gene: TRBD1; v_gene: TRBV7-9; j_gene: TRBJ1-6; abundance: -; CDR3nt: TGTGCCAGCAGCTTCGGGACAGTGTATAATTCACCCCTCCACTTT; CDR3aa: CASSFGTVYNSPLHF
d_gene: -; v_gene: TRBV5-5; j_gene: TRBJ1-5; abundance: few; CDR3nt: TGTGCCAGCAGACTGAACACCCTGAATCAGCCCCAGCATTTT; CDR3aa: CASRLNTLNQPQHF
d_gene: TRBD1; v_gene: TRBV12-5; j_gene: TRBJ1-3; abundance: -; CDR3nt: TGTGCTAGTGGTTTGGTACTTGACAGGGGTTCTGGAAACACCATATATTTT; CDR3aa: CASGLVLDRGSGNTIYF
d_gene: -; v_gene: TRBV15; j_gene: TRBJ1-5; abundance: -; CDR3nt: TGTGCCACCAGCAGAGAAGAGGAACAGCCCCAGCATTTT; CDR3aa: CATSREEEQPQHF
d_gene: -; v_gene: TRBV5-1; j_gene: TRBJ1-3; abundance: many; CDR3nt: TGCGCCAGCAGCTCAGAAGGAAACACCATATATTTT; CDR3aa: CASSSEGNTIYF
d_gene: TRBD1; v_gene: TRBV12-5; j_gene: TRBJ2-3; abundance: few; CDR3nt: TGTGCTAGTGGTTCCGGACAGGGCACAGATACGCAGTATTTT; CDR3aa: CASGSGQGTDTQYF
d_gene: TRBD1; v_gene: TRBV20-1; j_gene: TRBJ1-1; abundance: -; CDR3nt: TGCAGTGCTAGAGCAACAGGGGCTGACACTGAAGCTTTCTTT; CDR3aa: CSARATGADTEAFF
d_gene: TRBD1; v_gene: TRBV3-1; j_gene: TRBJ2-7; abundance: few; CDR3nt: TGTGCCAGCAGCCAGAGGGACAGGGGAATCCACGAGCAGTACTTC; CDR3aa: CASSQRDRGIHEQYF
d_gene: -; v_gene: TRBV12-3/TRBV12-4; j_gene: TRBJ1-5; abundance: -; CDR3nt: TGTGCCAGCAGCCCGACTTACGGAAATCAGCCCCAGCATTTT; CDR3aa: CASSPTYGNQPQHF
d_gene: -; v_gene: TRBV5-1; j_gene: TRBJ2-7; abundance: few; CDR3nt: TGCGCCAGCAGCTTGGGGCAGGATCCCGTCGAGCAGTACTTC; CDR3aa: CASSLGQDPVEQYF
d_gene: -; v_gene: TRBV6-5; j_gene: TRBJ2-1; abundance: -; CDR3nt: TGTGCCGGCCGCGCAGTTAGCTCCTACAATGAGCAGTTCTTC; CDR3aa: CAGRAVSSYNEQFF
d_gene: -; v_gene: TRBV6-1; j_gene: TRBJ1-2; abundance: few; CDR3nt: TGTGCCAGCCGTCTTCGGGGGTATGGCTACACCTTC; CDR3aa: CASRLRGYGYTF
d_gene: -; v_gene: TRBV12-3/TRBV12-4; j_gene: TRBJ2-5; abundance: few; CDR3nt: TGTGCCAGCAGCCTCACTTCCGGGAGCCAGACCCAGTACTTC; CDR3aa: CASSLTSGSQTQYF
d_gene: -; v_gene: TRBV5-1; j_gene: TRBJ1-6; abundance: few; CDR3nt: TGCGCCAGCAGTCGAACTCTGGACCTAGGTTCACCCCTCCACTTT; CDR3aa: CASSRTLDLGSPLHF
d_gene: -; v_gene: TRBV5-1; j_gene: TRBJ2-3; abundance: many; CDR3nt: TGCGCCAGCAGCTTCTGGGGGCGGGATACGCAGTATTTT; CDR3aa: CASSFWGRDTQYF
d_gene: -; v_gene: TRBV6-5; j_gene: TRBJ2-3; abundance: few; CDR3nt: TGTGCCAGCAGAACACGGGGAGTGGCAAAGACCCGCACAGATACGCAGTATTTT; CDR3aa: CASRTRGVAKTRTDTQYF
d_gene: -; v_gene: TRBV6-2/TRBV6-3; j_gene: TRBJ1-1; abundance: -; CDR3nt: TGTGCCAGCAGTTACTGGGGGCAAGCTTTCTTT; CDR3aa: CASSYWGQAFF
d_gene: TRBD1; v_gene: TRBV29-1; j_gene: TRBJ1-2; abundance: few; CDR3nt: TGCAGCGTTGAACCGGGACAGGGTATTTATGGCTACACCTTC; CDR3aa: CSVEPGQGIYGYTF
d_gene: -; v_gene: TRBV7-8; j_gene: TRBJ1-4; abundance: few; CDR3nt: TGTGCCAGCAGCTTAGCGCGGTGGGGGAATGAAAAACTGTTTTTT; CDR3aa: CASSLARWGNEKLFF
d_gene: -; v_gene: TRBV4-2; j_gene: TRBJ1-1; abundance: few; CDR3nt: TGTGCCAGCAGCCAAGATTTCGGCAGGTTAAACACTGAAGCTTTCTTT; CDR3aa: CASSQDFGRLNTEAFF
d_gene: TRBD1; v_gene: TRBV7-2; j_gene: TRBJ2-1; abundance: -; CDR3nt: TGTGCCAGCAGCTTTACAGGGGTCAATGAGCAGTTCTTC; CDR3aa: CASSFTGVNEQFF
d_gene: -; v_gene: TRBV7-9; j_gene: TRBJ2-1; abundance: few; CDR3nt: TGTGCCAGCAGCTTAGGATGGCAGGGGAGGGATGAGCAGTTCTTC; CDR3aa: CASSLGWQGRDEQFF
d_gene: -; v_gene: TRBV6-6; j_gene: TRBJ1-5; abundance: -; CDR3nt: TGTGCCAGCAGTCCCGGGACCGGCCAGCCCCAGCATTTT; CDR3aa: CASSPGTGQPQHF
d_gene: TRBD1; v_gene: TRBV20-1; j_gene: TRBJ2-6; abundance: -; CDR3nt: TGCAGTGCTAGCCCGGGACAGGGTTATTCCAACGTCCTGACTTTC; CDR3aa: CSASPGQGYSNVLTF
d_gene: TRBD2; v_gene: TRBV4-2; j_gene: TRBJ2-5; abundance: many; CDR3nt: TGTGCCAGCAGCCATAGCGGGGGGGCCCAGGAGACCCAGTACTTC; CDR3aa: CASSHSGGAQETQYF
d_gene: TRBD2; v_gene: TRBV29-1; j_gene: TRBJ2-3; abundance: -; CDR3nt: TGCAGCGTTGGGACACGGGGGGGAAGCACAGATACGCAGTATTTT; CDR3aa: CSVGTRGGSTDTQYF
d_gene: TRBD1; v_gene: TRBV6-2/TRBV6-3; j_gene: TRBJ2-7; abundance: few; CDR3nt: TGTGCCAGCAGTGACCGGGACAGGGGCGAGCAGTACTTC; CDR3aa: CASSDRDRGEQYF
d_gene: -; v_gene: TRBV6-2/TRBV6-3; j_gene: TRBJ1-3; abundance: -; CDR3nt: TGTGCCAGCAGTTCATCGGACAGCTCTGGAAACACCATATATTTT; CDR3aa: CASSSSDSSGNTIYF
d_gene: TRBD1; v_gene: TRBV12-3/TRBV12-4; j_gene: TRBJ2-1; abundance: -; CDR3nt: TGTGCCAGCAGTTTACGGGACAGGTGGTTGAGTGAGCAGTTCTTC; CDR3aa: CASSLRDRWLSEQFF
d_gene: -; v_gene: TRBV20-1; j_gene: TRBJ2-2; abundance: -; CDR3nt: TGCAGTGTTCCCGGGACGAAGAACACCGGGGAGCTGTTTTTT; CDR3aa: CSVPGTKNTGELFF
d_gene: -; v_gene: TRBV12-3/TRBV12-4; j_gene: TRBJ1-4; abundance: few; CDR3nt: TGTGCCAGCATCAGGGAAGGAACTAATGAAAAACTGTTTTTT; CDR3aa: CASIREGTNEKLFF